This is a list of T cell receptor beta chains from one sample in a study of cytomegalovirus exposure and HLA in healthy donors. TCRdb keeps only in-frame clones here, not all; method: immunoSEQ multiplex PCR. The sample holds 130,000 to 150,000 clones; about two thirds are singletons and the top ten take around 4%. Source material: PBMCs. These receptors were taken from a man aged 55 to 69 in good health and CMV-seronegative. CDR3s include the opening cysteine and the closing phenylalanine or tryptophan. D genes are given only for firm matches. Size is stated for part of the rows, as once, few or many counts, or as a class when the clone is expanded.

clone_size,v_call,j_call,d_call,cdr3_aa,cdr3_nt
few,TRBV7-9,TRBJ2-2,-,CASSLTGNTGELFF,TGTGCCAGCAGCCTTACAGGGAACACCGGGGAGCTGTTTTTT
-,TRBV6-5,TRBJ2-7,TRBD1,CASSYQGQGAGEQYF,TGTGCCAGCAGTTACCAGGGACAGGGGGCGGGAGAGCAGTACTTC
-,TRBV7-9,TRBJ2-7,TRBD2,CASSPWGGGTSFSYEQYF,TGTGCCAGCAGCCCCTGGGGGGGAGGCACCTCTTTCTCCTACGAGCAGTACTTC
once,TRBV4-2,TRBJ1-2,-,CASSQEATQDNYGYTF,TGTGCCAGCAGCCAAGAGGCCACACAGGATAACTATGGCTACACCTTC
-,TRBV2,TRBJ2-7,TRBD1,CASTRGGTGPEEQYF,TGTGCCAGCACCCGAGGGGGGACAGGGCCTGAAGAGCAGTACTTC
-,TRBV30,TRBJ2-2,-,CAWDKGGPSTGELFF,TGTGCCTGGGATAAGGGGGGGCCCTCCACCGGGGAGCTGTTTTTT
-,TRBV7-2,TRBJ1-6,-,CASSLEGVGNSPLHF,TGTGCCAGCAGCTTAGAAGGGGTGGGAAATTCACCCCTCCACTTT
few,TRBV19,TRBJ2-6,-,CASSTRQDRPHSGANVLTF,TGTGCCAGTAGTACCCGACAGGATAGGCCCCACTCTGGGGCCAACGTCCTGACTTTC
-,TRBV7-9,TRBJ1-1,TRBD1,CASYSGQGASSTEAFF,TGTGCCTCCTATTCGGGACAGGGGGCGTCGAGCACTGAAGCTTTCTTT
-,TRBV28,TRBJ1-4,-,CATLRGRVEKLFF,TGTGCCACCCTAAGGGGCAGGGTTGAAAAACTGTTTTTT
-,TRBV30,TRBJ2-5,-,CAWRPWRGWQETQYF,TGTGCCTGGAGACCTTGGAGGGGATGGCAAGAGACCCAGTACTTC
-,TRBV5-1,TRBJ1-1,-,CASSFTGNTEAFF,TGCGCCAGCAGCTTCACGGGGAACACTGAAGCTTTCTTT
few,TRBV6-1,TRBJ2-7,TRBD2,CASSDLGVGRGAYEQYF,TGTGCCAGCAGTGATTTAGGGGTCGGGAGGGGAGCCTACGAGCAGTACTTC
few,TRBV7-9,TRBJ1-1,TRBD1,CASGPSGGSEQGTEAFF,TGTGCCAGCGGCCCCTCAGGGGGCTCCGAACAGGGGACTGAAGCTTTCTTT
-,TRBV5-4,TRBJ1-2,-,CASSLGQISNYGYTF,TGTGCCAGCAGCTTGGGACAGATATCTAACTATGGCTACACCTTC
-,TRBV5-4,TRBJ2-1,TRBD1,CASSLQGTHEQFF,TGTGCCAGCAGCCTACAGGGGACCCACGAGCAGTTCTTC
-,TRBV5-1,TRBJ1-6,TRBD1,CASSLGTGAYNSPLHF,TGCGCCAGCAGCTTAGGGACAGGGGCTTATAATTCACCCCTCCACTTT